A selection of T cell receptor beta chains follows, all from one sample in a study of blood T cell repertoires in COVID-19. Sequencing was performed with immunoSEQ multiplex PCR; in TCRdb, only in-frame clones are kept and a portion is missing. There are 110,000 to 150,000 clones in the sample; around 84% occur only once, and roughly 5% lies in the top ten. The sample taken for sequencing was peripheral blood. The receptors were gathered from a human donor in a cohort sampled during active COVID-19. CDR3s include the opening cysteine and the closing phenylalanine or tryptophan. A D gene is named only where the DNA matches it firmly. A clone size is listed for some rows: how often the clone was seen (once, few, many), or a class if it is expanded.

clone_size	d_call	v_call	j_call	cdr3_nt	cdr3_aa
-	TRBD1	TRBV2	TRBJ2-3	TGTGCCAGCAAGATTCGGACAGGGGCAGATACGCAGTATTTT	CASKIRTGADTQYF
once	TRBD1	TRBV7-9	TRBJ1-2	TGTGCCAGCAGCTTTACCGGGACAGGGAACTATGGCTACACCTTC	CASSFTGTGNYGYTF
-	-	TRBV28	TRBJ1-4	TGTGCCAGCCGCAGTCCTAATGAAAAACTGTTTTTT	CASRSPNEKLFF
-	TRBD1	TRBV28	TRBJ2-1	TGTGCCAGCAGTTTGGACAGGGGATGGGCAGATGAGCAGTTCTTC	CASSLDRGWADEQFF
-	TRBD2	TRBV6-2/TRBV6-3	TRBJ2-7	TGTGCCAGCAGTGGGACTACCGCCTACGAGCAGTACTTC	CASSGTTAYEQYF
-	-	TRBV6-1	TRBJ1-5	TGTGCCAGCAGTGAGTCTCGAGGGTATAGCAATCAGCCCCAGCATTTT	CASSESRGYSNQPQHF
-	-	TRBV19	TRBJ2-7	TGTGCCAGTAGTTTGGGACTGGATACCTACGAGCAGTACTTC	CASSLGLDTYEQYF
-	TRBD1	TRBV7-7	TRBJ2-5	TGTGCTAGCAGCTTAGGACAGGGGAGTCAGGAGACCCAGTACTTC	CASSLGQGSQETQYF
-	TRBD1	TRBV5-1	TRBJ1-3	TGCGCCAGCAGCTTGGCCGGGACAGGGTATGGAAACACCATATATTTT	CASSLAGTGYGNTIYF
-	TRBD2	TRBV7-6	TRBJ2-1	TGTGCCAGCAGCCCCGGGGGGATCCCGCAGTTCTTC	CASSPGGIPQFF
-	TRBD1	TRBV7-9	TRBJ2-2	TGTGCCAGCAGCTTGGGGACAGGGAGGCCCGGGGAGCTGTTTTTT	CASSLGTGRPGELFF
-	-	TRBV5-1	TRBJ2-2	TGCGCCAGCAGCCTATCTAGGGGAAACACCGGGGAGCTGTTTTTT	CASSLSRGNTGELFF
-	-	TRBV3-1/TRBV3-2	TRBJ2-7	TGTGCCAGCAGCCAAGGACACAGTTACGAGCAGTACTTC	CASSQGHSYEQYF
few	-	TRBV6-5	TRBJ2-7	TGTGCCAGCAGTTCGAAGCGGGCCCGCTCCTACGAGCAGTACTTC	CASSSKRARSYEQYF
-	TRBD1	TRBV9	TRBJ1-1	TGTGCCAGCAGTATGGGACAGGGAAACACTGAAGCTTTCTTT	CASSMGQGNTEAFF
-	TRBD2	TRBV19	TRBJ2-3	TGTGCCAGTAGTACTAGGACTAGCGGCCACACAGATACGCAGTATTTT	CASSTRTSGHTDTQYF
-	-	TRBV3-1/TRBV3-2	TRBJ2-7	TGTGCCAGCAGCCGCGCCTACGAGCAGTACTTC	CASSRAYEQYF
-	TRBD2	TRBV6-6	TRBJ2-3	TGTGCCAGCAGTTACTCCGGGGGGGAGTTGACAGATACGCAGTATTTT	CASSYSGGELTDTQYF
-	TRBD2	TRBV6-5	TRBJ2-2	TGTGCCAGCAGGGGGCAAGCGGGATGGACCGGGGAGCTGTTTTTT	CASRGQAGWTGELFF
once	-	TRBV10-2	TRBJ1-3	TGCGCCAGCAGTGAGTCGGGGGCCTCTGGAAACACCATATATTTT	CASSESGASGNTIYF
many	-	TRBV10-2	TRBJ1-5	TGCGCCAGCAGTCCAACAGATAGCAATCAGCCCCAGCATTTT	CASSPTDSNQPQHF
-	TRBD1	TRBV7-8	TRBJ1-4	TGTGCCAGCAGCTTAGGACAGGGACGACGGGGTGAAAAACTGTTTTTT	CASSLGQGRRGEKLFF
-	-	TRBV9	TRBJ2-2	TGTGCCAGCAGCGTAGTATCGTACACCGGGGAGCTGTTTTTT	CASSVVSYTGELFF
-	-	TRBV5-1	TRBJ1-3	TGCGCCAGCAGCTTGTTGGGGCCCAACTCTGGAAACACCATATATTTT	CASSLLGPNSGNTIYF
-	TRBD2	TRBV6-5	TRBJ2-7	TGTGCCAGCACCCTGCGGGAGGGTCACTACGAGCAGTACTTC	CASTLREGHYEQYF
-	-	TRBV4-1	TRBJ1-5	TGCGCCAGCAGCCAAGAGGGGCGGGGCGGTCAGCCCCAGCATTTT	CASSQEGRGGQPQHF
once	-	TRBV9	TRBJ1-2	TGTGCCAGCAGCCCCAAGACAGTTAACTATGGCTACACCTTC	CASSPKTVNYGYTF
-	TRBD1	TRBV5-4	TRBJ1-2	TGTGCCAGCAGCCGCGGACAGGAGAAATTAACTATGGACTACACCTTC	CASSRGQEKLTMDYTF
few	-	TRBV27	TRBJ2-3	TGTGCCAGCAGTTTATCAGGGGGTACAGATACGCAGTATTTT	CASSLSGGTDTQYF
-	TRBD2	TRBV11-2	TRBJ2-7	TGTGCCAGCAGCCCTGGACTAGCGGGAGTTACCTACGAGCAGTACTTC	CASSPGLAGVTYEQYF
-	-	TRBV20-1	TRBJ2-7	TGCAGTGCTAGTTTTCAGGGCTACGAGCAGTACTTC	CSASFQGYEQYF
-	TRBD1	TRBV19	TRBJ2-1	TGTGCCAGTAGTCTCACAGGGGCGACCCTTAATGAGCAGTTCTTC	CASSLTGATLNEQFF
-	-	TRBV11-1	TRBJ2-2	TGTGCCAGCAGCTTAGACAGCTCGAACACCGGGGAGCTGTTTTTT	CASSLDSSNTGELFF
-	TRBD2	TRBV29-1	TRBJ2-7	TGCAGCGTTAGACTAGCGGGAGACGAGCAGTACTTC	CSVRLAGDEQYF
-	TRBD1	TRBV6-1	TRBJ2-3	TGTGCCAGCAGTGCTCAGGACCTTTTGGACAGGGGAGGCACAGATACGCAGTATTTT	CASSAQDLLDRGGTDTQYF
-	-	TRBV5-8	TRBJ2-1	TGTGCCAGCAGCTTGGATGGGGCCAATGAGCAGTTCTTC	CASSLDGANEQFF
-	-	TRBV28	TRBJ1-5	TGTGCCAGCAGTCTAACAGGGCTTCAGCCCCAGCATTTT	CASSLTGLQPQHF
-	TRBD1	TRBV11-3	TRBJ1-3	TGTGCCAGCAGCCCTAGACAGGGATCTGGAAACACCATATATTTT	CASSPRQGSGNTIYF
-	TRBD1	TRBV29-1	TRBJ1-1	TGCAGCGTGCGCGACAGGGGGCGGAACACTGAAGCTTTCTTT	CSVRDRGRNTEAFF
once	TRBD1	TRBV3-1/TRBV3-2	TRBJ1-2	TGTGCCAGCAGCCACGGACAGGGGGCATCTCCTGGCTACACCTTC	CASSHGQGASPGYTF
few	TRBD1	TRBV11-2	TRBJ1-2	TGTGCCAGCAGCTTATCGACAGGGCCCGGCATGCACACCTTC	CASSLSTGPGMHTF
-	-	TRBV9	TRBJ2-3	TGTGCCAGCAGCGTAGGCGTCACAGATACGCAGTATTTT	CASSVGVTDTQYF
-	-	TRBV18	TRBJ1-1	TGTGCCAGCTCACCCATATCCGCCGGGACAAACACTGAAGCTTTCTTT	CASSPISAGTNTEAFF
-	TRBD2	TRBV3-1/TRBV3-2	TRBJ2-5	TGTGCCAGCAGCCACGGGCGGGGGGGAATAGGAGAGACCCAGTACTTC	CASSHGRGGIGETQYF
-	TRBD1	TRBV5-1	TRBJ2-3	TGCGCCAGCAGCCCCTCTTCGCCGACAGGGAACCCGGATACGCAGTATTTT	CASSPSSPTGNPDTQYF
-	TRBD1	TRBV19	TRBJ2-5	TGTGCCAGTAGTAAAAGACAGGGTCGGGAGACCCAGTACTTC	CASSKRQGRETQYF
few	TRBD1	TRBV9	TRBJ1-4	TGTGCCAGCAGCCTACGGACAGGGGTTGTTACGGCGAAAAAAAAACTGTTTTTT	CASSLRTGVVTAKKKLFF
-	-	TRBV5-4	TRBJ1-1	TGTGCCAGCAGCGGAGCAGAGAACACTGAAGCTTTCTTT	CASSGAENTEAFF
-	-	TRBV19	TRBJ1-1	TGTGCCAGTAGTGCGACAATTAACACTGAAGCTTTCTTT	CASSATINTEAFF
-	TRBD1	TRBV7-8	TRBJ2-1	TGTGCCAGCAGCCTCGACAGGGGGCTCGGGGATGAGCAGTTCTTC	CASSLDRGLGDEQFF